Listed below are T cell receptor beta chains from one sample, sequenced in a study of T cells in Graves' hyperthyroidism and ophthalmopathy. TCRdb re-analysed the multiplex PCR reads in MiXCR, keeping a single row per CDR3 protein. Of some 270,000 distinct CDR3 sequences in the sample, around 26% are singletons; the top ten hold approximately 32%. The sequencing sample was made of blood. The receptors were gathered from a woman in her forties with Graves' ophthalmopathy. Each CDR3 is given with its conserved first and last residue. D genes are given only for firm matches. Size values are once, few and many counts, or a class for expanded clones, and some rows have none.

D | J | V | size | CDR3 | DNA
TRBD2 | TRBJ2-7 | TRBV19 | - | CASSIGLAGAEQYF | TGTGCCAGTAGTATCGGACTAGCGGGGGCCGAGCAGTACTTC
TRBD1 | TRBJ1-2 | TRBV27 | few | CASSLRQGVYGYTF | TGTGCCAGCAGTTTACGGCAGGGGGTATATGGCTACACCTTC
TRBD1 | TRBJ1-2 | TRBV6-5 | once | CASSSGQAHYGYTF | TGTGCCAGCAGTTCTGGACAGGCCCACTATGGCTACACCTTC
- | TRBJ2-7 | TRBV27 | many | CASSLSGTSLYEQYF | TGTGCCAGCAGTTTATCGGGGACGAGCCTCTACGAGCAGTACTTC
- | TRBJ1-2 | TRBV7-8 | many | CASSFGDYGYTF | TGTGCCAGCAGCTTCGGGGATTATGGCTACACCTTC
- | TRBJ2-7 | TRBV19 | many | CASSIRGNDEQYF | TGTGCCAGTAGTATTCGGGGGAACGACGAGCAGTACTTC
TRBD2 | TRBJ2-2 | TRBV7-1 | many | CASSSPGTSGSAKGTGELFF | TGTGCCAGCAGCTCTCCGGGGACTAGCGGGAGCGCGAAGGGCACCGGGGAGCTGTTTTTT
- | TRBJ2-7 | TRBV20-1 | many | CSTHQPAVYEQYF | TGCAGTACTCACCAACCGGCTGTGTACGAGCAGTACTTC
- | TRBJ2-5 | TRBV5-1 | many | CASRLEMLETQYF | TGCGCCAGCAGGCTCGAGATGCTAGAGACCCAGTACTTC
- | TRBJ2-7 | TRBV5-1 | many | CASRFGGSYEQYF | TGCGCCAGCAGGTTCGGGGGTTCCTACGAGCAGTACTTC
TRBD1 | TRBJ2-2 | TRBV5-1 | - | CASSLRQGFGGELFF | TGCGCCAGCAGCCTTAGACAGGGGTTTGGCGGGGAGCTGTTTTTT
TRBD1 | TRBJ2-5 | TRBV9 | many | CASTQGAGQETQYF | TGTGCCAGCACCCAGGGGGCGGGTCAAGAGACCCAGTACTTC
TRBD1 | TRBJ1-2 | TRBV20-1 | many | CSARVPGQWDYGYTF | TGCAGTGCTAGGGTACCGGGACAGTGGGACTATGGCTACACCTTC
TRBD1 | TRBJ2-7 | TRBV5-1 | many | CASSLKTGTGGSEQYF | TGCGCCAGCAGCTTGAAAACCGGGACAGGGGGATCCGAGCAGTACTTC
TRBD1 | TRBJ1-1 | TRBV28 | - | CASSSRQGTGTEAFF | TGTGCCAGCAGTTCGAGACAGGGGACGGGCACTGAAGCTTTCTTT
TRBD2 | TRBJ2-7 | TRBV12-3/TRBV12-4 | - | CASSSTAGVSYEQYF | TGTGCCAGCAGTTCCACAGCGGGGGTCTCCTACGAGCAGTACTTC
TRBD2 | TRBJ2-7 | TRBV29-1 | - | CSITSGGDEQYF | TGCAGCATTACTAGCGGCGGGGACGAGCAGTACTTC
- | TRBJ1-2 | TRBV29-1 | many | CSVPRAGDLGYTF | TGCAGCGTTCCCAGGGCAGGGGATCTCGGCTACACCTTC
- | TRBJ2-5 | TRBV5-1 | many | CASRPAVPQETQYF | TGCGCCAGCAGACCAGCGGTCCCTCAAGAGACCCAGTACTTC
- | TRBJ1-2 | TRBV12-3/TRBV12-4 | many | CASSSSTEKVGYTF | TGTGCCAGCAGCTCTTCGACAGAGAAGGTTGGCTACACCTTC
- | TRBJ1-1 | TRBV7-9 | many | CASSLGSGRNTEAFF | TGTGCCAGCAGCTTAGGATCGGGGAGGAATACTGAAGCTTTCTTT
- | TRBJ1-1 | TRBV6-1 | many | CASSDRALNTEAFF | TGTGCCAGCAGTGACAGGGCATTGAACACTGAAGCTTTCTTT
TRBD1 | TRBJ1-5 | TRBV6-2/TRBV6-3 | many | CASSRWPRDRGQPQHF | TGTGCCAGCAGTCGTTGGCCCCGGGACAGAGGTCAGCCCCAGCATTTT
- | TRBJ2-7 | TRBV12-3/TRBV12-4 | many | CASSWDYEQYF | TGTGCCAGCAGCTGGGACTACGAGCAGTACTTC
- | TRBJ1-3 | TRBV6-9 | many | CASGGGRRGSGNTIYF | TGTGCCAGCGGCGGTGGCAGGCGCGGCTCTGGAAACACCATATATTTT
- | TRBJ1-1 | TRBV11-2 | many | CASSPRLIGGQVMNTEAFF | TGTGCCAGCAGCCCCCGGTTAATAGGGGGACAAGTAATGAACACTGAAGCTTTCTTT
TRBD1 | TRBJ1-5 | TRBV7-3 | many | CASSSTSGTGGDQPQHF | TGTGCCAGCAGCTCAACCTCCGGGACAGGGGGCGATCAGCCCCAGCATTTT
TRBD2 | TRBJ2-7 | TRBV29-1 | many | CSVEDTAGGTYEQYF | TGCAGCGTTGAAGACACAGCGGGAGGGACCTACGAGCAGTACTTC
- | TRBJ2-7 | TRBV7-2 | - | CASSLGDVAYEQYF | TGTGCCAGCAGCTTAGGGGACGTCGCCTACGAGCAGTACTTC
TRBD2 | TRBJ2-5 | TRBV9 | few | CASSIAGGLETQYF | TGTGCCAGCAGTATAGCGGGGGGGCTGGAGACCCAGTACTTC
- | TRBJ1-1 | TRBV28 | - | CASSVGQRNTEAFF | TGTGCCAGCAGTGTAGGACAGAGGAACACTGAAGCTTTCTTT
- | TRBJ1-5 | TRBV20-1 | many | CSALRGNQPQHF | TGCAGTGCTCTCCGGGGCAATCAGCCCCAGCATTTT
- | TRBJ1-1 | TRBV5-5 | many | CASSTDPRRNTEAFF | TGTGCCAGCAGCACCGACCCCCGGAGGAACACTGAAGCTTTCTTT
- | TRBJ1-5 | TRBV30 | - | CAWSVEQNQPQHF | TGTGCCTGGAGTGTAGAACAGAATCAGCCCCAGCATTTT
- | TRBJ1-1 | TRBV5-6 | - | CASSQDSIEAFF | TGTGCCAGCAGCCAGGACAGCATCGAAGCTTTCTTT
TRBD1 | TRBJ2-7 | TRBV28 | once | CASSPTGVGEQYF | TGTGCCAGCAGCCCGACAGGGGTGGGCGAGCAGTACTTC
- | TRBJ1-1 | TRBV6-4 | - | CASSKQGGTEAFF | TGTGCCAGCAGTAAACAGGGTGGCACTGAAGCTTTCTTT
- | TRBJ1-3 | TRBV30 | few | CAWSDSGNTIYF | TGTGCCTGGAGTGACAGCGGAAACACCATATATTTT
- | TRBJ1-1 | TRBV6-1 | many | CAIKQVGTEAFF | TGTGCCATCAAGCAGGTAGGCACTGAAGCTTTCTTT
TRBD1 | TRBJ1-1 | TRBV4-2 | many | CASSQVSYRGSMNTEAFF | TGTGCCAGCAGCCAAGTTTCCTACAGGGGATCAATGAACACTGAAGCTTTCTTT
- | TRBJ1-1 | TRBV20-1 | many | CSASGYGYTEAFF | TGCAGTGCTAGCGGCTATGGTTACACTGAAGCTTTCTTT
- | TRBJ2-5 | TRBV5-1 | - | CASSLGLGETQYF | TGCGCCAGCAGCTTGGGGCTGGGGGAGACCCAGTACTTC
- | TRBJ1-1 | TRBV4-2 | many | CASSQDLAEAFF | TGTGCCAGCAGCCAAGATCTGGCTGAAGCTTTCTTT
- | TRBJ2-7 | TRBV18 | many | CASSPEQAYEQYF | TGTGCCAGCTCACCGGAACAGGCCTACGAGCAGTACTTC
TRBD1 | TRBJ2-7 | TRBV28 | - | CASSSPLRTGYEQYF | TGTGCCAGCAGTTCGCCCCTAAGGACAGGCTACGAGCAGTACTTC
TRBD2 | TRBJ2-7 | TRBV9 | many | CASSVGLADTYEQYF | TGTGCCAGCAGCGTAGGACTAGCGGATACCTACGAGCAGTACTTC
- | TRBJ2-5 | TRBV6-5 | - | CASSYESGTQYF | TGTGCCAGCAGTTACGAAAGCGGGACCCAGTACTTC
- | TRBJ2-4 | TRBV28 | many | CASSLATPRRDIQYF | TGTGCCAGCAGCCTAGCGACCCCCCGGAGGGACATTCAGTACTTC
TRBD1 | TRBJ2-2 | TRBV6-5 | many | CASSYGTEANTGELFF | TGTGCCAGCAGTTACGGGACAGAGGCGAACACCGGGGAGCTGTTTTTT
- | TRBJ1-1 | TRBV7-8 | many | CASSLAGGGVPEAFF | TGTGCCAGCAGCTTAGCGGGCGGGGGTGTACCTGAAGCTTTCTTT
- | TRBJ1-2 | TRBV11-2 | many | CASSLDLFGGINYGYTF | TGTGCCAGCAGCTTAGACCTTTTCGGGGGCATAAACTATGGCTACACCTTC
- | TRBJ1-5 | TRBV7-9 | many | CASSVDSDGNQPQHF | TGTGCCAGCAGCGTCGACTCAGATGGCAATCAGCCCCAGCATTTT
- | TRBJ1-1 | TRBV20-1 | many | CSAVPTGTNTEAFF | TGCAGTGCTGTACCCACAGGTACGAACACTGAAGCTTTCTTT
- | TRBJ2-5 | TRBV5-1 | - | CASSLGWPETQYF | TGCGCCAGCAGCTTGGGGTGGCCGGAGACCCAGTACTTC
- | TRBJ2-7 | TRBV28 | - | CASSGLGVEQYF | TGTGCCAGCAGTGGGCTGGGGGTCGAGCAGTACTTC
- | TRBJ2-1 | TRBV4-1 | many | CASSQEPRQSSYNEQFF | TGCGCCAGCAGCCAAGAACCCAGGCAGAGCTCCTACAATGAGCAGTTCTTC
- | TRBJ1-2 | TRBV12-3/TRBV12-4 | - | CASSADRRGYGYTF | TGTGCCAGCAGTGCAGACAGGAGGGGGTATGGCTACACCTTC